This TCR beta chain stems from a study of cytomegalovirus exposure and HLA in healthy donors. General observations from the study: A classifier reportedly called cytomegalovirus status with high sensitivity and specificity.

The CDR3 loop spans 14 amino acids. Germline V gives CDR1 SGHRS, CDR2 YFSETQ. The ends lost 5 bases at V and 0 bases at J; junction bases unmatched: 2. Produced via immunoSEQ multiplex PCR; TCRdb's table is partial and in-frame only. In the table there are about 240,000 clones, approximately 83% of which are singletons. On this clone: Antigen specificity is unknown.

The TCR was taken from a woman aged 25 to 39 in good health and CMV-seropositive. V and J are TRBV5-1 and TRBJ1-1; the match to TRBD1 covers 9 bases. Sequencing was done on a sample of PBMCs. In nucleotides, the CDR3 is TGCGCCAGCAGTGGGACAGGGATGAACACTGAAGCTTTCTTT. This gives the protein CASSGTGMNTEAFF.